The clone carrying this T cell receptor (beta chain) was detected a few times. The antigen remains unidentified. Cell sorting via CD45RO/CCR7/CD25/CD127/CD95/CD27 was performed to obtain CD4+ naive, central memory, regulatory and stem cell-like memory cells. The germline V and J ends were trimmed by 5 bases and 6 bases, with 19 bases remaining between them. This CDR3 region has 16 residues. The germline V gene encodes CDR1 MDHEN and CDR2 SYDVKM. The data originate from a study of beta chain features in type 1 diabetes. Notes on the study in general: HLA effects on TCRB rearrangement stayed unresolved here. Type 1 diabetes patients had moderately but significantly shorter TCRB CDR3s in all four CD4+ subsets.

Sequencing targeted expressed TCRB transcripts, as all isolated RNA had been reverse transcribed. An average around 3.3 million reads came from naive, central memory and regulatory T cell samples. TCRdb's table, derived via immunoSEQ multiplex PCR, lists solely in-frame clones and lacks some. This sample has tens of thousands of clones, with about 68% found just once. The rearrangement uses TRBV28 and TRBJ1-4; D may be TRBD1 (6 bases). The clonotype comes from a man aged 30-40 years with type 1 diabetes. Some clones in this sample may be carry-over from other donors' samples. The sequenced sample consisted of Tregs from blood. CDR3 DNA sequence: TGTGCCAGCAGTGCCTCTAAGGGGGGGCCTTATGAAAAACTGTTTTTT. Translated, it gives CASSASKGGPYEKLFF.